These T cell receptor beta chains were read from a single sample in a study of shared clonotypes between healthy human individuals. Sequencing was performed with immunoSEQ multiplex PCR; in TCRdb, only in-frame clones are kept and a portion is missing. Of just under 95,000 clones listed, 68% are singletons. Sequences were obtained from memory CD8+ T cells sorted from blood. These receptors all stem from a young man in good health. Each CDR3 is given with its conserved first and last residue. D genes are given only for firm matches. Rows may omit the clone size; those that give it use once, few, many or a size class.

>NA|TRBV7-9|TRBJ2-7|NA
CASSEELGGATYEQYF
TGTGCCAGCAGCGAAGAGTTAGGGGGTGCTACCTACGAGCAGTACTTC
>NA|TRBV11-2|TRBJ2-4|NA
CASSSNPKRAKNIQYF
TGTGCCAGCAGCTCAAACCCGAAGAGAGCCAAAAACATTCAGTACTTC
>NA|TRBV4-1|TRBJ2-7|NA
CASSHRQSYEQYF
TGCGCCAGCAGCCACCGACAGTCCTACGAGCAGTACTTC
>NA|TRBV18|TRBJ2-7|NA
CASSPLGDEQYF
TGTGCCAGCTCACCACTCGGGGACGAGCAGTACTTC
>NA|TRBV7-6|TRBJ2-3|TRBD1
CASSPTGQGTDTQYF
TGTGCCAGCAGCCCGACGGGACAGGGGACAGATACGCAGTATTTT
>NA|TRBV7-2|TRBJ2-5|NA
CASSLLEETQYF
TGTGCCAGCAGCTTACTAGAAGAGACCCAGTACTTC
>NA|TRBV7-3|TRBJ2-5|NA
CASSLGPRETQYF
TGTGCCAGCAGCTTGGGCCCCCGTGAGACCCAGTACTTC
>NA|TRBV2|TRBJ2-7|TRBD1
CASSEAPGTDSYEQYF
TGTGCCAGCAGTGAAGCACCCGGGACAGACTCCTACGAGCAGTACTTC
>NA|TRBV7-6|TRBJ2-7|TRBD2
CASSLGLAGPEQYF
TGTGCCAGCAGCCTCGGACTAGCGGGGCCCGAGCAGTACTTC
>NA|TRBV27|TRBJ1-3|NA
CASKRGSGATIYF
TGTGCCAGCAAACGGGGGTCGGGGGCCACCATATATTTT
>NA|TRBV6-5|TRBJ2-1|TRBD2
CASSPSGSSEQFF
TGTGCCAGCAGTCCTAGCGGGAGTAGTGAGCAGTTCTTC
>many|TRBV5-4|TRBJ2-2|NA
CASSLELAPTGELFF
TGTGCCAGCAGCTTGGAACTGGCGCCAACCGGGGAGCTGTTTTTT
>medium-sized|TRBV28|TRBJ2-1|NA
CATRDPRMDEQFF
TGTGCCACGCGGGACCCCCGGATGGATGAGCAGTTCTTC
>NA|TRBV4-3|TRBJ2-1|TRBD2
CASSQDLGEGLGVNEQFF
TGCGCCAGCAGCCAAGATTTGGGGGAGGGACTAGGGGTCAATGAGCAGTTCTTC
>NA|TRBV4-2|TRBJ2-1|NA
CASSPTQGNEQFF
TGTGCCAGCAGCCCGACCCAGGGGAATGAGCAGTTCTTC
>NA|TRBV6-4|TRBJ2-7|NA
CASSGPPGSYEQYF
TGTGCCAGCAGTGGCCCGCCTGGATCCTACGAGCAGTACTTC
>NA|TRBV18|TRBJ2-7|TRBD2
CASSPFFGRGASYEQYF
TGTGCCAGCTCACCCTTCTTCGGGAGGGGAGCCTCCTACGAGCAGTACTTC
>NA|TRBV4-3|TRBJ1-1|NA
CASRRDLSKNTEAFF
TGCGCCAGCAGACGGGACCTATCCAAGAACACTGAAGCTTTCTTT
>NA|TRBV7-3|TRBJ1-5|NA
CASSLTGLWGNQPQHF
TGTGCCAGCAGCTTAACCGGACTCTGGGGCAATCAGCCCCAGCATTTT
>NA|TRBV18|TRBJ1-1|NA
CASSPARETEAFF
TGTGCCAGCTCACCAGCCAGGGAAACTGAAGCTTTCTTT
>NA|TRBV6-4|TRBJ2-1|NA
CASSDALESGQQFF
TGTGCCAGCAGTGACGCCCTAGAGTCTGGGCAGCAGTTCTTC
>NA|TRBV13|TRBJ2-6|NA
CASSPRFGGPSGANVLTF
TGTGCCAGCTCACCCCGCTTCGGGGGCCCCTCTGGGGCCAACGTCCTGACTTTC
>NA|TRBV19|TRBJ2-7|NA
CASSITGTVSEQYF
TGTGCCAGTAGTATTACGGGAACGGTGAGTGAGCAGTACTTC
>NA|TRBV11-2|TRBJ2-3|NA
CASRSLALTQYF
TGTGCCAGCAGATCACTAGCACTTACGCAGTATTTT
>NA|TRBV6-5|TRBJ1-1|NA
CASSYYRVEYTEAFF
TGTGCCAGCAGTTATTACAGGGTAGAGTACACTGAAGCTTTCTTT
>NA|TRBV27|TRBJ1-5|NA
CASSFAGNQPQHF
TGTGCCAGCAGTTTCGCCGGCAATCAGCCCCAGCATTTT
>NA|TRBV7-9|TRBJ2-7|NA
CASSLSGYEQYF
TGTGCCAGCAGCTTATCAGGGTACGAGCAGTACTTC
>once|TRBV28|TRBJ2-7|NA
CASSFGMQRSSYEQYF
TGTGCCAGCAGTTTTGGGATGCAGCGCAGCTCCTACGAGCAGTACTTC
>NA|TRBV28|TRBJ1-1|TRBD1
CASSRTGITEAFF
TGTGCCAGCAGTCGGACAGGGATAACTGAAGCTTTCTTT
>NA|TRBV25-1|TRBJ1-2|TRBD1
CASSVTRDREGGYTF
TGTGCCAGCAGTGTCACTCGGGACAGGGAGGGCGGCTACACCTTC
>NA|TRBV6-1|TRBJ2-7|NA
CASSGPYEQYF
TGTGCCAGCAGTGGGCCCTACGAGCAGTACTTC
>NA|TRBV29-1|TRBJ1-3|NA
CSVLDRGNTIYF
TGCAGCGTATTAGACAGAGGAAACACCATATATTTT
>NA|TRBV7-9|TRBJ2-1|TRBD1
CASSTTGGVEQFF
TGTGCCAGCAGTACAACAGGGGGAGTTGAGCAGTTCTTC
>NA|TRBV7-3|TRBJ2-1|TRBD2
CASSMIAGPTSEQFF
TGTGCCAGCAGCATGATAGCGGGACCCACAAGTGAGCAGTTCTTC
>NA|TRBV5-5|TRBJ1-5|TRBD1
CASSLPGGNQPQHF
TGTGCCAGCAGCTTGCCAGGGGGAAATCAGCCCCAGCATTTT
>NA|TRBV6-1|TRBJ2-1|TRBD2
CASSLAALSYNEQFF
TGTGCCAGCAGCCTAGCGGCACTCTCCTACAATGAGCAGTTCTTC
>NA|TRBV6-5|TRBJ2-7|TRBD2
CASVGRETYEQYF
TGTGCCAGCGTCGGGCGGGAGACTTACGAGCAGTACTTC
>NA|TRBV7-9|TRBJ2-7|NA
CASSLYVAYEQYF
TGTGCCAGCAGCTTATACGTAGCCTACGAGCAGTACTTC
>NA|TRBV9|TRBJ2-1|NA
CASSVVGVTNEQFF
TGTGCCAGCAGCGTAGTGGGGGTTACCAATGAGCAGTTCTTC
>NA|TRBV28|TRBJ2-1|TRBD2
CASSLWGSGSRNEQFF
TGTGCCAGCAGTTTATGGGGCAGCGGGAGTAGAAATGAGCAGTTCTTC
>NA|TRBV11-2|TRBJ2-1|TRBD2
CASSPGSGSRNEQFF
TGTGCCAGCAGCCCTGGAAGCGGGAGTAGGAATGAGCAGTTCTTC
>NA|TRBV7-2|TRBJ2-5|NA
CASSPPLRVRVQETQYF
TGTGCCAGCAGCCCCCCTCTGAGGGTACGGGTCCAAGAGACCCAGTACTTC
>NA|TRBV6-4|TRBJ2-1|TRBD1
CASSESGTGAGNEQFF
TGTGCCAGCAGCGAATCCGGGACAGGGGCGGGCAATGAGCAGTTCTTC
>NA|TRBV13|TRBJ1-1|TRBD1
CASSLGQGITEAFF
TGTGCCAGCAGCCTGGGACAGGGGATTACTGAAGCTTTCTTT
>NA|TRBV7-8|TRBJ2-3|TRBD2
CASSTSGLAGRTDTQYF
TGTGCCAGCAGTACCTCCGGACTAGCGGGCCGCACAGATACGCAGTATTTT
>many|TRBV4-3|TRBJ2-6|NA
CASSQGGSSSGANVLTF
TGCGCCAGCAGCCAAGGGGGGTCCTCCTCTGGGGCCAACGTCCTGACTTTC
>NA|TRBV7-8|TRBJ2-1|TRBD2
CASSSIAGGRDEQFF
TGTGCCAGCAGCTCGATAGCGGGAGGGAGGGATGAGCAGTTCTTC
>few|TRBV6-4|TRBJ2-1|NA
CASSDSWSSGLTEQFF
TGTGCCAGCAGTGACTCATGGAGCTCGGGGCTTACTGAGCAGTTCTTC
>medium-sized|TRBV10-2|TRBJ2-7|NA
CASSDQSSYEQYF
TGCGCCAGCAGTGACCAGAGCTCCTACGAGCAGTACTTC
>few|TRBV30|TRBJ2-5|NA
CAWSPGGTQYF
TGTGCCTGGAGTCCCGGCGGGACCCAGTACTTC
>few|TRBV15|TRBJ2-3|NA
CATSSGDLVSTDTQYF
TGTGCCACCAGCTCAGGGGACCTCGTTAGCACAGATACGCAGTATTTT
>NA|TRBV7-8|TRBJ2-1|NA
CASSLGRASEQFF
TGTGCCAGCAGCTTGGGTCGGGCCAGTGAGCAGTTCTTC
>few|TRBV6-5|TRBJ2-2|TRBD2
CASSPTSENTGELFF
TGTGCCAGCAGTCCTACTAGCGAGAACACCGGGGAGCTGTTTTTT
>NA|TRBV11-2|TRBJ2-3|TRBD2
CASTPQSGTSTDTQYF
TGTGCCAGCACCCCCCAGAGCGGGACGAGCACAGATACGCAGTATTTT
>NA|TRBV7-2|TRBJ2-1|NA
CASSLAWAVAYNEQFF
TGTGCCAGCAGCTTAGCGTGGGCGGTAGCCTACAATGAGCAGTTCTTC
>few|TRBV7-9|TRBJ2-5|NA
CASSLVDSQETQYF
TGTGCCAGCAGCTTAGTTGACAGCCAAGAGACCCAGTACTTC
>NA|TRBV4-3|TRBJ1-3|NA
CASSQDWVSSGNTIYF
TGCGCCAGCAGCCAAGATTGGGTGAGCTCTGGAAACACCATATATTTT
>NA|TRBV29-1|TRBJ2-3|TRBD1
CSVELGRGHRGTDTQYF
TGCAGCGTCGAACTGGGCAGGGGGCATAGAGGCACAGATACGCAGTATTTT
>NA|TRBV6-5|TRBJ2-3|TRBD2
CASSELAGELDTQYF
TGTGCCAGCAGCGAATTAGCGGGAGAACTAGATACGCAGTATTTT
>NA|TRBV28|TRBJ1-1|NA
CASRGNSGRTEAFF
TGTGCCAGCAGGGGTAACAGTGGGAGAACTGAAGCTTTCTTT